This TCR beta chain was sequenced for a study of sequential checkpoint blockade in melanoma. Study-wide background: Maintenance nivolumab came after either treatment sequence.

Here immunoSEQ multiplex PCR was the method, and the copy in TCRdb shows in-frame clones only, minus some. The sample records fewer than 45,000 clones, about nine tenths being singletons. Treatment given: randomized to nivolumab then ipilimumab (arm A) or the reverse (arm B). No patient had prior DNA-damaging chemotherapy. Sorted cells were live CD3+CD8+, lacking CD19 and CD56, from PBMCs. The CDR3 sequence is 15 residues long. Germline V lookup: CDR1 SGHAT, CDR2 FQNNGV. Trimming at V came to 1 base and at J to 3 bases, leaving 4 bases not matched to a gene. V and J are TRBV11-2 and TRBJ2-7; 9 bases fit TRBD2. The sequence derives from a human donor with melanoma. Sequenced material: CD8+ T cells sorted from blood (inferred from file names), taken from a patient given nivolumab and ipilimumab in sequence. The CDR3 reads CASSLGVSGSYEQYV. CDR3 DNA sequence: TGTGCCAGCAGCTTAGGGGTTAGCGGGAGCTACGAGCAGTACGTC.